Following are 21 T cell receptor beta chains from one sample sequenced in a study of response to subunit inactivated influenza vaccine. TCRdb called the RT-PCR reads again in MiXCR, with one record for every CDR3 protein. The top ten clones hold about a tenth of a sample with about 300,000 distinct CDR3 sequences, 20% to 25% of them seen once. The sequences come from PBMCs from blood, collected 21 months after vaccination. Every receptor here comes from a man aged 50 to 75 who received an inactivated influenza vaccine.

The chain links TRBV20-1 to TRBJ1-4; D not certain. Looked up from germline, CDR1 is DFQATT and CDR2 is SNEGSKA (reference sequence). V lost 2 bases and J 0 bases, leaving 7 bases between the germline ends. The CDR3 totals 14 residues. The CDR3 bases are TGCAGTGCTAGACAGTTAGCAACTAATGAAAAACTGTTTTTT. Its protein product is CSARQLATNEKLFF.

This clonotype was picked up one time. This rearrangement joins TRBV3-1 to TRBJ1-2, with 7 nucleotides matching TRBD1. The V gene's germline CDR1 is LGHDT and CDR2 YNNKEL (reference sequence). The CDR3 runs to 15 residues. With 8 bases clipped from V and 2 bases from J, the junction kept 11 bases outside the gene matches. CDR3 protein: CASCRISTGNYGYTF. The CDR3 DNA reads as TGTGCCAGCTGCCGGATTTCGACAGGGAACTATGGCTACACCTTC. The full variable domain, in which reference TRBV3-1 and TRBJ1-2 provide the parts outside the CDR3, is DTAVSQTPKYLVTQMGNDKSIKCEQNLGHDTMYWYKQDSKKFLKIMFSYNNKELIINETVPNRFSPKSPDKAHLNLHINSLELGDSAVYFCASCRISTGNYGYTFGSGTRLTVV.

This clonotype was detected a few times. The CDR3 sequence: CASSATTGGRNQPQHF. The CDR3, as DNA: TGTGCCAGCAGTGCGACGACAGGGGGGCGCAATCAGCCCCAGCATTTT. V and J are TRBV6-1 and TRBJ1-5, with TRBD1 identical over 9 bases. Losses at the gene ends were 4 bases for V and 2 bases for J; bases not matched to a gene: 6. Germline CDR1 is MNHNS and CDR2 is SASEGT. The CDR3 loop spans 16 amino acids.

The rearrangement joins TRBV14 to TRBJ1-1; tentative D call: TRBD1 (5 bases). Trimming removed 6 bases from V and 3 bases from J, with 11 bases in between. CDR3 size: 13 residues. CDR1 and CDR2 (germline): SGHDN, FVKESK. CDR3 DNA sequence: TGTGCCAGCAGGCCCCAGGGTCACACTGAAGCTTTCTTT. This gives the protein CASRPQGHTEAFF. Combining the CDR3 with reference TRBV14 and TRBJ1-1 gives the whole variable domain EAGVTQFPSHSVIEKGQTVTLRCDPISGHDNLYWYRRVMGKEIKFLLHFVKESKQDESGMPNNRFLAERTGGTYSTLKVQPAELEDSGVYFCASRPQGHTEAFFGQGTRLTVV.

This clonotype has just a few counts. V and J are TRBV20-1 and TRBJ1-2; D gene unclear. This CDR3 spans 15 amino acids. Germline CDR1 and CDR2: DFQATT and SNEGSKA (reference sequence). With 0 bases removed from V and 2 bases from J, the gap between germline ends came to 13 bases. The CDR3 bases are TGCAGTGCTAGAGATAGCCGGACGGTCAACTATGGCTACACCTTC. Translation gives CSARDSRTVNYGYTF.

This chain links TRBV4-1 with TRBJ1-5; no reliable D call. The germline V and J ends were trimmed by 0 bases and 6 bases, with 18 bases remaining between them. Per germline, CDR1 MGHRA and CDR2 YSYEKL. This CDR3 region has 17 residues. In DNA form, the CDR3 reads TGCGCCAGCAGCCAAGATGGTAGGGTGGAATTTCTTCAGCCCCAGCATTTT. It codes for CASSQDGRVEFLQPQHF.

The chain couples TRBV7-8 to TRBJ2-3, with TRBD2 matching 8 bases. V trimming: 5 bases; J trimming: 3 bases; junction bases outside the gene matches: 7. Germline V gives CDR1 SGHVS, CDR2 FQNEAQ. This CDR3 contains 15 residues. This CDR3 is CASSPGLAETDTQYF. CDR3 DNA sequence: TGTGCCAGCAGCCCCGGACTAGCCGAAACAGATACGCAGTATTTT. The variable domain in full, with the rest retrieved from reference TRBV7-8 and TRBJ2-3, is GAGVSQSPRYKVAKRGQDVALRCDPISGHVSLFWYQQALGQGPEFLTYFQNEAQLDKSGLPSDRFFAERPEGSVSTLKIQRTQQEDSAVYLCASSPGLAETDTQYFGPGTRLTVL.

The V gene is TRBV6-2 or TRBV6-3, the J gene TRBJ2-5; D is unclear. The V gene lost 0 bases and the J gene lost 2 bases, with 16 bases spanning the gap. The CDR3 extends over 17 amino acids. CDR1 and CDR2 (germline): MNHEY, SVGEGT. The CDR3 sequence is CASSYSRSKRPQETQYF. CDR3 DNA sequence: TGTGCCAGCAGTTACTCGAGAAGTAAAAGACCTCAAGAGACCCAGTACTTC.

A few counts support this clonotype. This rearrangement joins TRBV5-8 to TRBJ2-3; D is ambiguous. This CDR3 spans 14 amino acids. The V gene lost 2 bases and the J gene lost 2 bases, with 9 bases spanning the gap. The V gene's germline CDR1 is SGHTS and CDR2 YDEGEE. CDR3 sequence: CASSFDPSTDTQYF. CDR3 DNA: TGTGCCAGCAGCTTCGACCCTTCCACAGATACGCAGTATTTT.

This clonotype has a handful of counts. DNA for the CDR3: TGCGCCAGCAGCCAAGCCCTTTCCCATGCTTCCTACGAGCAGTACTTC. It yields the protein CASSQALSHASYEQYF. The rearrangement links TRBV4-1 to TRBJ2-7, with D unclear. CDR3 length equals 16 residues. V lost 1 base to trimming and J lost 1 base, with 14 bases between them. Germline V gives CDR1 MGHRA, CDR2 YSYEKL.

DNA of the CDR3: TGTGCCAGCAGGGAGACAGGATTCGGCACTGAAGCTTTCTTT. This codes for CASRETGFGTEAFF. The chain recombines TRBV14 with TRBJ1-1, with D possibly TRBD1 on 6 matching bases. This CDR3 has 14 residues. Germline values: CDR1 SGHDN, CDR2 FVKESK. Trimming shortened V by 6 bases and J by 4 bases, and 15 bases separated the two germline ends.

This clonotype was found a few times. The chain couples TRBV5-1 to TRBJ1-2; TRBD1 aligns across 9 bases. The CDR3 covers 15 residues. The ends lost 4 bases at V and 6 bases at J; junction bases unmatched: 10. Germline assignment: CDR1 SGHRS and CDR2 YFSETQ. CDR3 bases: TGCGCCAGCAGCGACCGGGACAGGGATGTAAATGGCTACACCTTC. Translation: CASSDRDRDVNGYTF. Full variable domain (remainder filled in from reference TRBV5-1 and TRBJ1-2): KAGVTQTPRYLIKTRGQQVTLSCSPISGHRSVSWYQQTPGQGLQFLFEYFSETQRNKGNFPGRFSGRQFSNSRSEMNVSTLELGDSALYLCASSDRDRDVNGYTFGSGTRLTVV.

This rearrangement joins TRBV7-9 to TRBJ2-7; D ambiguous. The CDR3 is 13 amino acids. V was pared by 11 bases and J by 1 base, with 15 bases between. CDR1 is SEHNR, CDR2 FQNEAQ, per germline (reference sequence). CDR3 nucleotides: TGTGCCGCCGGGCTGTCGGGTTCCTACGAGCAGTACTTC. This codes for CAAGLSGSYEQYF. The whole variable domain, remainder taken from reference TRBV7-9 and TRBJ2-7, is DTGVSQNPRHKITKRGQNVTFRCDPISEHNRLYWYRQTLGQGPEFLTYFQNEAQLEKSRLLSDRFSAERPKGSFSTLEIQRTEQGDSAMYLCAAGLSGSYEQYFGPGTRLTVT.

J is TRBJ1-1 and V is TRBV12-3 or TRBV12-4; D is possibly TRBD1 (6 bases). The CDR3 totals 12 residues. The V gene lost 5 bases and the J gene lost 11 bases, with 15 bases spanning the gap. CDR3 in amino acids: CASSAPTGRAFF. CDR3 DNA sequence: TGTGCCAGCAGTGCACCAACAGGGAGGGCTTTCTTT.

V is TRBV20-1 and J is TRBJ1-4; the D gene is possibly TRBD1 (6 bases). Deletions cut 6 bases from V and 4 bases from J, with 12 bases between. This CDR3 is built from 13 residues. Germline V gene data show CDR1 as DFQATT and CDR2 as SNEGSKA (reference sequence). CDR3 sequence (DNA): TGCAGTGCCGACGACAGGAGTAATGAAAAACTGTTTTTT. The encoded protein is CSADDRSNEKLFF.

This chain links TRBV30 with TRBJ2-1; D unresolved. Between the trimmed V and J ends, which lost 0 bases and 5 bases, there was a span of 8 bases. Germline V gene data show CDR1 as GTSNPN and CDR2 as SVGIG (reference sequence). This CDR3 comprises 13 residues. The CDR3 nucleotides are TGTGCCTGGAGTGTTTCACCCGACAATGAGCAGTTCTTC. It codes for CAWSVSPDNEQFF.

CDR3 sequence: CASSQTGQGGSTEAFF. CDR3 sequence (DNA): TGCGCCAGCAGCCAAACGGGCCAGGGAGGGAGCACTGAAGCTTTCTTT. The chain combines TRBV5-1 with TRBJ1-1, with a tentative D call TRBD1 (5 bases). Trimming took off 4 bases at V and 4 bases at J, with 20 bases between the two ends. The CDR3 covers 16 residues. Per germline, CDR1 SGHRS and CDR2 YFSETQ.

Only a few counts were recorded for this clonotype. The CDR3 here is CASSLSGSRDNYEQYF. CDR3 bases: TGTGCCAGCAGCTTAAGTGGAAGCAGGGACAACTACGAGCAGTACTTC. This rearrangement joins TRBV7-2 to TRBJ2-7; D is perhaps TRBD1 (6 bases). Germline V lookup: CDR1 SGHTA, CDR2 FQGNSA. V dropped 2 bases and J dropped 3 bases, with 17 bases sitting between them. This CDR3 region has 16 residues.

V gene TRBV10-3 combines with J gene TRBJ1-2, with D unresolved. Trimming left V 0 bases short and J 3 bases short, with 5 bases between. The CDR3 contains 13 residues. From germline, CDR1 is ENHRY and CDR2 SYGVKD. CDR3 sequence reads: CAISESVDYGYTF. The CDR3 region has the DNA TGTGCCATCAGTGAGTCTGTGGACTATGGCTACACCTTC.

This clonotype occurred a few times. The V and J genes are TRBV28 and TRBJ2-3; the D call may be TRBD1 or TRBD2 (5 bases each). The germline CDR1 and CDR2 sequences are MDHEN and SYDVKM. The CDR3 is made up of 19 amino acids. Trimming took 5 bases from V and 0 from J, leaving 24 bases between them. The DNA of the CDR3 is TGTGCCAGCAGTGGCGACTTCCGGGACGCCCGAACTAGCACAGATACGCAGTATTTT. As protein: CASSGDFRDARTSTDTQYF.

This clonotype was detected a few times. DNA of the CDR3: TGTGCCAGCGGTCAGGGAGATACGCAGTATTTT. The encoded protein is CASGQGDTQYF. The chain joins TRBV28 to TRBJ2-3; a weak D match, TRBD1 (5 bases). The V and J ends lost 8 bases and 5 bases respectively, with 8 bases between them. This CDR3 contains 11 residues. Germline-derived CDR1 and CDR2 are MDHEN and SYDVKM. Drawing the rest from reference TRBV28 and TRBJ2-3, the complete variable domain is DVKVTQSSRYLVKRTGEKVFLECVQDMDHENMFWYRQDPGLGLRLIYFSYDVKMKEKGDIPEGYSVSREKKERFSLILESASTNQTSMYLCASGQGDTQYFGPGTRLTVL.